This TCR beta chain emerged from a study of blood T cell repertoires in COVID-19. Study background: The origin of the acute and convalescent COVID-19 samples was the United States, Italy and Spain. T cells, B-cell-depleted T cells, or PBMCs provided the cDNA or gDNA that served as material.

As processed by the authors: Reference gene primer amplification in the assay estimated nucleated cell counts. Data came from immunoSEQ multiplex PCR; TCRdb stores just in-frame clones and leaves some out. Clone size and V and J calls were adopted from that table, with D and trimming inferred from the DNA. The table shows roughly 190,000 clones, with under 80% occurring only once. This clone was observed a single time. The sequenced sample was peripheral blood. This TCR was recovered from a woman aged 50 to 60 with acute or convalescent COVID-19.

As DNA, the CDR3 is TGTGCCAGCAACGAACCGGGGGGGAATGAGCAGTTCTTC. Its protein is CASNEPGGNEQFF. This sequence joins TRBV6-5 and TRBJ2-1; 8 positions match TRBD2. There are 13 residues in the CDR3. Germline lookup yields CDR1 MNHEY and CDR2 SVGAGI. The ends lost 7 bases at V and 7 bases at J; junction bases unmatched: 6.